This TCR beta chain emerged from a study of neurological immune-mediated disorders. About the research overall: The roughly 34 multiple sclerosis patients comprised approximately 31 relapsing-remitting and 3 secondary progressive cases. The study, taken as a whole, reports: None of the CDR3 amino acid sequences of expanded clones were shared across subjects, and this suggested private repertoires in all groups.

The CDR3 is made up of 13 amino acids. Germline V gene data show CDR1 as MNHEY and CDR2 as SVGAGI. V dropped 4 bases and J dropped 1; count of bases not matched to a gene: 0. TCRdb fed the 5' RACE reads into MiXCR, producing one record per CDR3 protein. The sample consists of roughly 67,000 distinct CDR3 sequences, approximately 4.2% of them appearing once. This clonotype was counted at least ten times. Antigen unknown. The TCR originated in a man in his fifties or sixties with multiple sclerosis. V is TRBV6-5 and J is TRBJ1-2; 7 bases are a match to TRBD1. Source material: PBMCs. Written as DNA, the CDR3 is TGTGCCAGCAGTTGGGACAGTAACTATGGCTACACCTTC. It translates to CASSWDSNYGYTF.